This T cell receptor (beta chain) derives from a study of cytomegalovirus exposure and HLA in healthy donors. General observations from the study: A subsequent analysis found that TCR clusters from the first cohort also tended to co-occur in the 90 to 150 validation repertoires, with about 94% of cluster scores above 0. Reports credit the classifier with highly specific, highly sensitive diagnosis of cytomegalovirus status.

Repertoires were generated with immunoSEQ multiplex PCR, while TCRdb's copy carries only in-frame clones and drops some. The sample holds about 120,000 clones, 70% to 90% seen once. Points on this clone: Its antigen is undetermined.

The clonotype was recovered from a woman between 25 and 40 years old in good health and CMV-seropositive. Sequenced: PBMCs.

CDR3 nucleotide sequence: TGTGCCAGCAGCTCTTCGACAGGACCCACCGGGGAGCTGTTTTTT. Amino acid sequence: CASSSSTGPTGELFF. The chain links TRBV7-2 to TRBJ2-2; a weak D match, TRBD1 (6 bases). Deletions cut 4 bases from V and 4 bases from J, with 13 bases between. CDR3 length: 15 amino acids. The germline gives CDR1 SGHTA, CDR2 FQGNSA.